This TCR beta chain is drawn from a study of CXCR3-negative and CXCR3-positive naive CD8 T cells. The TRB libraries of cDNA were built by UMI-labeled 5' RACE. TCRdb re-called the 5' RACE reads and gives one entry per CDR3 protein, without DNA. The repertoire shows 100,000 to 150,000 distinct CDR3 sequences; the top ten hold 0.25% to 0.35%. In germline, CDR1 is MDHEN, CDR2 SYDVKM. The length of the CDR3 is 15 residues. The chain combines TRBV28 with TRBJ1-1. The sequence was collected from a human donor in good health. Some clones in this sample may be carry-over from other donors' samples. Source material: naive CXCR3- CD8+ T cells from blood. Documented subset: CD45RO-CCR7+CD27+CD95- naive CD8+ T cells lacking CXCR3 (TNR3-). CDR3 sequence reads: CASSLFWQENTEAFF. The full variable domain, completed using reference TRBV28 and TRBJ1-1, is DVKVTQSSRYLVKRTGEKVFLECVQDMDHENMFWYRQDPGLGLRLIYFSYDVKMKEKGDIPEGYSVSREKKERFSLILESASTNQTSMYLCASSLFWQENTEAFFGQGTRLTVV.